The T cell receptor beta chain under discussion was sequenced for a study of blood T cell repertoires in COVID-19. In the study overall: Nucleic acid was either cDNA or gDNA, and it came from T cells, B-cell-depleted T cells, or PBMCs.

Participants were aged roughly 18 to 89 years, lived in under 30 US areas, and enrolled virtually. Donors in Cohort 3 who had recovered were those with two negative PCRs, healthcare professional clearance, or resolution of their symptoms. In the source study's methods: Estimation of nucleated cell counts was performed using reference gene primer amplification. Using immunoSEQ multiplex PCR, the repertoire was profiled, and TCRdb retains in-frame clones only, with some absent. The D gene and trimming were derived from the DNA, and the V and J assignments and clone size from that table. The sample yields approximately 300,000 clones, just over 85% seen once. Germline lookup yields CDR1 SQVTM and CDR2 ANQGSEA. The CDR3 is made up of 14 amino acids. The ends were cut back, 1 base at V and 7 bases at J, with 13 bases in the middle.

The sample taken for sequencing was PBMCs or T cells enriched from blood (not recorded which). This receptor was obtained from a man aged 25-45 years who had recovered from COVID-19. J is TRBJ2-2 and V is TRBV29-1, with a tentative D call TRBD2 (5 bases). DNA of the CDR3: TGCAGCGTTGAAGTCGGTGAGGGTGTCGGGGAGCTGTTTTTT. This sequence encodes CSVEVGEGVGELFF.